This T cell receptor beta chain was captured in a study of ipilimumab plus nivolumab after autologous stem cell transplantation. Starting 14 to 28 days after autologous transplant, ipilimumab 1 mg/kg was given. Clones were sequenced by immunoSEQ multiplex PCR, and TCRdb holds only the in-frame ones, with some missing. The table has about 12,000 clones, more than 65% seen once. The sequences come from PBMCs, collected in a trial of ipilimumab plus nivolumab as post-transplant consolidation. This clonotype was obtained from a male donor with diffuse large B-cell lymphoma.

CDR3 DNA sequence: TGCAGCTCATTCTTTGGAACCCGGGGGGGGCTGAACACCGGGGAGCTGTTTTTT. Protein sequence: CSSFFGTRGGLNTGELFF. This chain links TRBV29-1 with TRBJ2-2; TRBD2 matches 8 bases. Germline values: CDR1 SQVTM, CDR2 ANQGSEA. This CDR3 contains 18 residues. The trim removed 8 bases at V and 1 base at J, leaving 18 bases unmatched.